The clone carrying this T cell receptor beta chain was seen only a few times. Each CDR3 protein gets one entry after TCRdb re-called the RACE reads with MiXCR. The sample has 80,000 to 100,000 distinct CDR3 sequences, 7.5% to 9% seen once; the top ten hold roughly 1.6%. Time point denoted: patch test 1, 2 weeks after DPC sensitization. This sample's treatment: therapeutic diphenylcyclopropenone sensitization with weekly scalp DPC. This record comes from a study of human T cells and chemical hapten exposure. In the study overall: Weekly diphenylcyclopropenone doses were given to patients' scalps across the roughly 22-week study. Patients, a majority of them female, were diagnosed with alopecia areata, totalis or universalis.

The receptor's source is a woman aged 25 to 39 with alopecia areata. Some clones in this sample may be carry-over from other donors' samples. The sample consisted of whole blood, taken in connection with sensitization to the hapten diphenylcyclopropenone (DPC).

In nucleotides, the CDR3 is TGCAGTGCTAGAGGCCCCGATACGCAGTATTTT. Protein sequence: CSARGPDTQYF. The chain carries TRBV20-1 and TRBJ2-3; no firm D call. V lost 1 base to trimming and J lost 6 bases, with 5 bases between them. Germline values: CDR1 DFQATT, CDR2 SNEGSKA (reference sequence). There are 11 residues in the CDR3.